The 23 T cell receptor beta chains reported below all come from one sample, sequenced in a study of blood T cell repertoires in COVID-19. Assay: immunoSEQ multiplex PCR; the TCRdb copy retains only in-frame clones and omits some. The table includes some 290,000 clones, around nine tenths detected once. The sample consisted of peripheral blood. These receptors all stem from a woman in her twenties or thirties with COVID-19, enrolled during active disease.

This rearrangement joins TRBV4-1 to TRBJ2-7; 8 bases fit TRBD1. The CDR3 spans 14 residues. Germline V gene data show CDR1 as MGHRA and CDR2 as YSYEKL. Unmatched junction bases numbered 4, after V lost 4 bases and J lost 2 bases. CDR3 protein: CASSPDRGTYEQYF. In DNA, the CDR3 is TGCGCCAGCAGCCCCGACAGGGGTACCTACGAGCAGTACTTC.

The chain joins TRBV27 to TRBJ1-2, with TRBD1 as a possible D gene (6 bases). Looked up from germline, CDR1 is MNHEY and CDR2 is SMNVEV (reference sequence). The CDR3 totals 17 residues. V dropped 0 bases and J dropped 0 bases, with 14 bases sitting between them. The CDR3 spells CASSLSPGAGANYGYTF. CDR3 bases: TGTGCCAGCAGTTTATCCCCCGGGGCAGGGGCTAACTATGGCTACACCTTC.

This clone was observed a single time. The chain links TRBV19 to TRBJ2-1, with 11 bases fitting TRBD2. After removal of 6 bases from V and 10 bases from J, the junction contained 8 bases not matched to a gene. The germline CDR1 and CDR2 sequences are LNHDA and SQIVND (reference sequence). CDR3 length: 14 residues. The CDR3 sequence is CASRASGGWGEQFF. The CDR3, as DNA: TGTGCCAGTAGGGCTAGCGGGGGGTGGGGAGAGCAGTTCTTC.

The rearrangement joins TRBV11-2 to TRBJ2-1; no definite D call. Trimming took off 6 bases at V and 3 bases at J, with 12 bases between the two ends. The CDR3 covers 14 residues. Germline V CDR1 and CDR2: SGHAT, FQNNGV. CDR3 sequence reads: CASRPPQFYNEQFF. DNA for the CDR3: TGTGCCAGCAGACCTCCCCAGTTCTACAATGAGCAGTTCTTC.

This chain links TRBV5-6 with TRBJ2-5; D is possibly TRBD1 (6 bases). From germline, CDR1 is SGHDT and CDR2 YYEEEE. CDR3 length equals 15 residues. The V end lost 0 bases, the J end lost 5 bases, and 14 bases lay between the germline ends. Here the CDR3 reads CASSLGQGFVETQYF. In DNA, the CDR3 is TGTGCCAGCAGCTTGGGGCAGGGGTTTGTGGAGACCCAGTACTTC. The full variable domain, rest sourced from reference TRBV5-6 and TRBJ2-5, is DAGVTQSPTHLIKTRGQQVTLRCSPKSGHDTVSWYQQALGQGPQFIFQYYEEEERQRGNFPDRFSGHQFPNYSSELNVNALLLGDSALYLCASSLGQGFVETQYFGPGTRLLVL.

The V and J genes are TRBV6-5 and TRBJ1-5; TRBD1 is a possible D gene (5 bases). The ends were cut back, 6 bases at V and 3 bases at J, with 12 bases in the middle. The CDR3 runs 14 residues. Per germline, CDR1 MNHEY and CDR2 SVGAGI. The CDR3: CASSLGRANQPQHF. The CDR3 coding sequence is TGTGCCAGCAGCTTGGGCAGGGCCAATCAGCCCCAGCATTTT.

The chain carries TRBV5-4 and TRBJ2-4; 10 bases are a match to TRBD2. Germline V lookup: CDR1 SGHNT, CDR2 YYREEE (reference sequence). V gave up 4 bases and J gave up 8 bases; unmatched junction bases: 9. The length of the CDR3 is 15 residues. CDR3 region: CASSRTSGGAYIQYF. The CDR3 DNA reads TGTGCCAGCAGCCGGACCAGCGGGGGGGCGTACATTCAGTACTTC.

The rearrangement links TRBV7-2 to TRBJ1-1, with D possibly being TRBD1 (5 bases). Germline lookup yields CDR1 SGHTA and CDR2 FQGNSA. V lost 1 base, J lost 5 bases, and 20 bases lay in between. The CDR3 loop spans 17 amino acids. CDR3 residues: CASSLGQGRLSRTEAFF. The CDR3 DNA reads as TGTGCCAGCAGCTTAGGGCAGGGTCGACTTAGTAGGACTGAAGCTTTCTTT.

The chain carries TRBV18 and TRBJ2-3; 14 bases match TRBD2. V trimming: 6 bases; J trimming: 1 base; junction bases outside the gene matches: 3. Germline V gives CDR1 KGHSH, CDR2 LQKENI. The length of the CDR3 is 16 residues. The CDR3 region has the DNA TGTGCCAGCTCGCTGGGACTAGCGGGAGGCACAGATACGCAGTATTTT. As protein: CASSLGLAGGTDTQYF.

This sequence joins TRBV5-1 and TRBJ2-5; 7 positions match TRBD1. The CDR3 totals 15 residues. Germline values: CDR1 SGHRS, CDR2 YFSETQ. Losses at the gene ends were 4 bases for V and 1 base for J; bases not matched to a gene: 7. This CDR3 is CASSPSGQLQETQYF. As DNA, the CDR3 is TGCGCCAGCAGCCCCTCGGGACAGCTCCAAGAGACCCAGTACTTC. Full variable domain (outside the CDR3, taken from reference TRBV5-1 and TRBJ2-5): KAGVTQTPRYLIKTRGQQVTLSCSPISGHRSVSWYQQTPGQGLQFLFEYFSETQRNKGNFPGRFSGRQFSNSRSEMNVSTLELGDSALYLCASSPSGQLQETQYFGPGTRLLVL.

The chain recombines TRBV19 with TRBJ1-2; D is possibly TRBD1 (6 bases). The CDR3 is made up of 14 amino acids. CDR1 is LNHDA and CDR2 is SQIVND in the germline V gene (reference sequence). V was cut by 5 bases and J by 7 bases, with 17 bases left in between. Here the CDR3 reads CASSVLSTGSGYTF. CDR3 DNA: TGTGCCAGTAGTGTCCTCTCTACAGGGAGTGGCTACACCTTC.

Here the CDR3 reads CASSSHGGAYEQYF. The DNA of the CDR3 is TGCGCCAGCAGCTCGCACGGGGGGGCATACGAGCAGTACTTC. The J gene is TRBJ2-7, the V gene TRBV5-1; 8 bases map to TRBD2. The CDR3 consists of 14 residues. V dropped 3 bases and J dropped 4; count of bases not matched to a gene: 6. The germline CDR1 and CDR2 sequences are SGHRS and YFSETQ.

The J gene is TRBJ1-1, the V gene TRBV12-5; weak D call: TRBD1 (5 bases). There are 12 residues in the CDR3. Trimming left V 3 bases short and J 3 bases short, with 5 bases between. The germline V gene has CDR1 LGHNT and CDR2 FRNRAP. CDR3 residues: CASGFRDTEAFF. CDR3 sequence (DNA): TGTGCTAGTGGTTTCAGGGACACTGAAGCTTTCTTT. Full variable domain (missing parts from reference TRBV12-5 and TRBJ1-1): DARVTQTPRHKVTEMGQEVTMRCQPILGHNTVFWYRQTMMQGLELLAYFRNRAPLDDSGMPKDRFSAEMPDATLATLKIQPSEPRDSAVYFCASGFRDTEAFFGQGTRLTVV.

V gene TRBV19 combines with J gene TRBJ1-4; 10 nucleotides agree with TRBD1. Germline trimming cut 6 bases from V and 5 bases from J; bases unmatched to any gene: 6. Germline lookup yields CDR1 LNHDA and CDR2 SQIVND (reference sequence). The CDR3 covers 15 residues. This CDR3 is CASRTGTGVNEKLFF. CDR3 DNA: TGTGCCAGTAGGACCGGGACAGGGGTCAATGAAAAACTGTTTTTT.

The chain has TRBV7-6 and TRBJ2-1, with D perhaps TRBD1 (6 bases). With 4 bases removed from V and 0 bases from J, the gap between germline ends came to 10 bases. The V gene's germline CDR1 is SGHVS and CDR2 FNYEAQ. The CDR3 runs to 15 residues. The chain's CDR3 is CASSSTGSSYNEQFF. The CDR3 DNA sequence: TGTGCCAGCAGCTCCACAGGGAGCTCCTACAATGAGCAGTTCTTC. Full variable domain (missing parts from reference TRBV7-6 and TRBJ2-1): GAGVSQSPRYKVTKRGQDVALRCDPISGHVSLYWYRQALGQGPEFLTYFNYEAQQDKSGLPNDRFSAERPEGSISTLTIQRTEQRDSAMYRCASSSTGSSYNEQFFGPGTRLTVL.

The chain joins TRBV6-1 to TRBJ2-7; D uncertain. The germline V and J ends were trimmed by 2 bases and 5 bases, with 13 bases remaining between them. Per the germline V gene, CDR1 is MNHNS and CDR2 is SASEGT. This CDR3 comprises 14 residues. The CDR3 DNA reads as TGTGCCAGCAGTGAACCAATTTCCGAGGACGAGCAGTACTTC. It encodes CASSEPISEDEQYF.

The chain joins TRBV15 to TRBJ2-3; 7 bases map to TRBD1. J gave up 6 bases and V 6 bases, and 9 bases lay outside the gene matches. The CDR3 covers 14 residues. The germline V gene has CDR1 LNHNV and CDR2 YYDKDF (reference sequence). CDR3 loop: CATSQDRRWDTQYF. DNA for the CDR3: TGTGCCACCAGTCAGGACAGGCGCTGGGATACGCAGTATTTT. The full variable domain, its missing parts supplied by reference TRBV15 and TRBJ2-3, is DAMVIQNPRYQVTQFGKPVTLSCSQTLNHNVMYWYQQKSSQAPKLLFHYYDKDFNNEADTPDNFQSRRPNTSFCFLDIRSPGLGDTAMYLCATSQDRRWDTQYFGPGTRLTVL.

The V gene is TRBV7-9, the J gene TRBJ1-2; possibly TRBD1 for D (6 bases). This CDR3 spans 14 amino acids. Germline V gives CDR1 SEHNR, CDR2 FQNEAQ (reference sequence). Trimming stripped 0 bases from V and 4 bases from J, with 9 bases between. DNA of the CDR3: TGTGCCAGCAGCTTAGCGGGGGCAGTCTATGGCTACACCTTC. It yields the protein CASSLAGAVYGYTF. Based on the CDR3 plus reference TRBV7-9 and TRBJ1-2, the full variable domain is DTGVSQNPRHKITKRGQNVTFRCDPISEHNRLYWYRQTLGQGPEFLTYFQNEAQLEKSRLLSDRFSAERPKGSFSTLEIQRTEQGDSAMYLCASSLAGAVYGYTFGSGTRLTVV.

The CDR3 region is CATSDAIRPSGGYNEQFF. The DNA of the CDR3 is TGTGCCACCAGTGATGCAATTCGCCCTAGCGGGGGGTACAATGAGCAGTTCTTC. The rearrangement links TRBV24-1 to TRBJ2-1, with 11 positions matching TRBD2. The CDR3 is 18 amino acids. The germline V gene encodes CDR1 KGHDR and CDR2 SFDVKD. Trimming cost V 3 bases and J 4 bases; bases outside gene matches: 10.

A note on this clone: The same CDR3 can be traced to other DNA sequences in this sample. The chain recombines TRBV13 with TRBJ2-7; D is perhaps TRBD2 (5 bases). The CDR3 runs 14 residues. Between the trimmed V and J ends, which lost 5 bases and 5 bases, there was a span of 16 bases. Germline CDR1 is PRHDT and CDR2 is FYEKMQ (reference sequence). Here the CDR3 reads CASSHPGFSHEQYF. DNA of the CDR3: TGTGCCAGCAGCCACCCGGGGTTCTCGCACGAGCAGTACTTC.

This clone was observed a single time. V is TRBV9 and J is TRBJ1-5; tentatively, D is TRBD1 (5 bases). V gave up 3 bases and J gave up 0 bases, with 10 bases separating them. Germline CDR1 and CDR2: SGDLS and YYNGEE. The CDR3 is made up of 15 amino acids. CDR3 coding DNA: TGTGCCAGCAGCGCCGGGGGTCTTAGCAATCAGCCCCAGCATTTT. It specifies CASSAGGLSNQPQHF.

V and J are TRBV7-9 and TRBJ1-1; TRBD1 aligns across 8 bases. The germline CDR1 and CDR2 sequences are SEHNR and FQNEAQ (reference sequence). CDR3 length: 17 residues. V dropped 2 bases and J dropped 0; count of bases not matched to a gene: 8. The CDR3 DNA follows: TGTGCCAGCAGCTTAAGACCCTTGGACAGGGTGAACACTGAAGCTTTCTTT. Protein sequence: CASSLRPLDRVNTEAFF.

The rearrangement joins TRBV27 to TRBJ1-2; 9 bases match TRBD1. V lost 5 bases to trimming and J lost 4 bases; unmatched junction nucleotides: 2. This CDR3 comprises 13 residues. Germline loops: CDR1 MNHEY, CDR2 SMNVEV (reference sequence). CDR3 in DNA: TGTGCCAGCAGTACAGGGGGCCTCTATGGCTACACCTTC. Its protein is CASSTGGLYGYTF.